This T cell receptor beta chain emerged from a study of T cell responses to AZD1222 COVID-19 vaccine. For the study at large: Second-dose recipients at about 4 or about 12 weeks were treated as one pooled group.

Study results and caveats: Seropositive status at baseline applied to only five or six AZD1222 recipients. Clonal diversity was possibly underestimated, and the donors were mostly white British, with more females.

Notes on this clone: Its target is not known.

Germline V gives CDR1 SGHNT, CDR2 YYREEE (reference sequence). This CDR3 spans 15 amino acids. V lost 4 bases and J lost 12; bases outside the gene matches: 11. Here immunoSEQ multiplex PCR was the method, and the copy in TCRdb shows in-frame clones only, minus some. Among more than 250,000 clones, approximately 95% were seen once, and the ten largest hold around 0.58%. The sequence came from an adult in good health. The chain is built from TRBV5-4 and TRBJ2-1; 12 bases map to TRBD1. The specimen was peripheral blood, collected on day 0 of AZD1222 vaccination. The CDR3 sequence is CASSQRDRGPPGQFF. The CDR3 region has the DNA TGTGCCAGCAGCCAACGGGACAGGGGGCCCCCGGGGCAGTTCTTC. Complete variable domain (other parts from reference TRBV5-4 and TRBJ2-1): ETGVTQSPTHLIKTRGQQVTLRCSSQSGHNTVSWYQQALGQGPQFIFQYYREEENGRGNFPPRFSGLQFPNYSSELNVNALELDDSALYLCASSQRDRGPPGQFFGPGTRLTVL.